Shown below are 19 T cell receptor beta chains from a single sample sequenced in a study of T cells in Graves' hyperthyroidism and ophthalmopathy. RNA transcripts provided the source from which TCR beta CDR3 regions were amplified. Carried out on the TCR CDR3, a first-round RT-PCR used the HTBI primer set. A single record per CDR3 protein comes from TCRdb applying MiXCR to the multiplex PCR reads. The sample records roughly 200,000 distinct CDR3 sequences, around a sixth being singletons. The sample taken for sequencing was blood. These receptors originate from a woman aged 50 to 60 with Graves' hyperthyroidism.

This clonotype was picked up one time. The CDR3 protein is CASSLGDIRGAQYF. DNA for the CDR3: TGTGCCAGCAGTCTGGGGGACATCCGGGGGGCCCAGTACTTC. J is TRBJ2-5 and V is TRBV12-3 or TRBV12-4; possible D gene TRBD2, 7 bases. The CDR3 extends over 14 amino acids. The V gene lost 5 bases and the J gene lost 9 bases, with 19 bases spanning the gap.

J is TRBJ1-2 and V is TRBV9; D is ambiguous. Looked up from germline, CDR1 is SGDLS and CDR2 is YYNGEE. Trimming shortened V by 0 bases and J by 3 bases, and 3 bases separated the two germline ends. The CDR3 contains 12 residues. This CDR3 reads CASSVADYGYTF. CDR3 DNA sequence: TGTGCCAGCAGCGTAGCTGACTATGGCTACACCTTC.

This sequence joins TRBV6-4 and TRBJ2-1; perhaps TRBD2 as D (6 bases). CDR1 and CDR2 (germline): MRHNA, SNTAGT. The CDR3 sequence is 13 residues long. Deletions cut 5 bases from V and 8 bases from J, with 13 bases between. CDR3 DNA sequence: TGTGCCAGCAGTTATGCTGGCGGGGATGAGCAGTTCTTC. Translation gives CASSYAGGDEQFF.

The chain joins TRBV20-1 to TRBJ2-1; no reliable D call. Germline CDR1 DFQATT, CDR2 SNEGSKA (reference sequence). The germline V and J ends were trimmed by 0 bases and 5 bases, with 5 bases remaining between them. The CDR3 has 12 residues. In nucleotides, the CDR3 is TGCAGTGCTAGAGATTTCAACAATGAGCAGTTCTTC. It translates to CSARDFNNEQFF.

Points on this clonotype: Sequence at one end of the junction differs from germline and may be a read error. This chain connects TRBV6-1 to TRBJ2-3; D may be TRBD2 (6 bases). In germline, CDR1 is MNHNS, CDR2 SASEGT. This CDR3 has 14 residues. The CDR3 DNA reads TGTACCAGCAGAACGGGAGTTTCCGCAGATACGCAGTATTTT. Residues: CTSRTGVSADTQYF.

The chain uses TRBV5-1 and TRBJ1-3; D unclear. The CDR3 runs 16 residues. Trimming left V 0 bases short and J 0 bases short, with 10 bases between. CDR1 and CDR2 from the germline V gene are SGHRS and YFSETQ. This chain's CDR3 is CASSLGPGGSGNTIYF. In nucleotides, the CDR3 is TGCGCCAGCAGCTTGGGGCCAGGTGGCTCTGGAAACACCATATATTTT. The whole variable domain, remainder taken from reference TRBV5-1 and TRBJ1-3, is KAGVTQTPRYLIKTRGQQVTLSCSPISGHRSVSWYQQTPGQGLQFLFEYFSETQRNKGNFPGRFSGRQFSNSRSEMNVSTLELGDSALYLCASSLGPGGSGNTIYFGEGSWLTVV.

This clonotype was counted between two and nine times. This chain links TRBV5-1 with TRBJ2-1; the D gene is possibly TRBD2 (6 bases). V lost 1 base, J lost 5 bases, and 19 bases lay in between. The CDR3 is 17 amino acids. Germline assignment: CDR1 SGHRS and CDR2 YFSETQ. CDR3 residues: CASSLNNGLATNNEQFF. CDR3 sequence (DNA): TGCGCCAGCAGCTTGAATAATGGCCTAGCGACAAACAATGAGCAGTTCTTC.

This clonotype was counted ten times or more. The CDR3 spells CSARTGDTEAFF. The DNA of the CDR3 is TGCAGTGCTAGAACAGGGGACACTGAAGCTTTCTTT. J is TRBJ1-1 and V is TRBV20-1; 7 bases map to TRBD1. Germline trimming cut 2 bases from V and 3 bases from J; bases unmatched to any gene: 0. The CDR3 is made up of 12 amino acids. CDR1 and CDR2 from the germline V gene are DFQATT and SNEGSKA (reference sequence).

The sample holds many counts of this clonotype. CDR3: CAARNSPYEQYF. The DNA for the CDR3 is TGTGCCGCTCGGAACAGTCCCTACGAGCAGTACTTC. J is TRBJ2-7 and V is TRBV10-3; D gene unclear. V lost 11 bases and J lost 2, with 13 bases in between. The CDR3 has 12 residues. Germline-derived CDR1 and CDR2 are ENHRY and SYGVKD.

The chain combines TRBV11-2 with TRBJ1-2; the match to TRBD1 covers 7 bases. From germline, CDR1 is SGHAT and CDR2 FQNNGV. V lost 7 bases to trimming and J lost 2 bases; unmatched junction nucleotides: 19. The CDR3 runs to 18 residues. This chain's CDR3 is CASTPIRGQLNENYGYTF. DNA of the CDR3: TGTGCCAGCACCCCAATCCGGGGACAGTTAAATGAAAACTATGGCTACACCTTC.

This clonotype is categorized as medium-sized. The rearrangement joins TRBV12-3 or TRBV12-4 to TRBJ2-5; a weak D match, TRBD2 (5 bases). V gave up 0 bases and J gave up 5 bases, with 7 bases separating them. This CDR3 is 13 amino acids long. The CDR3 DNA reads TGTGCCAGCAGTTTAGCGGGAGTGGAGACCCAGTACTTC. Protein sequence: CASSLAGVETQYF.

This clonotype was observed at least ten times. CDR3 nucleotide sequence: TGTGCCACCAGTGATTTAGCGGGAGAACCCTACAATGAGCAGTTCTTC. It codes for CATSDLAGEPYNEQFF. This chain uses TRBV24-1 with TRBJ2-1; 8 bases agree with TRBD2. Germline V gene lookup returns CDR1 KGHDR and CDR2 SFDVKD. The CDR3 runs 16 residues. V lost 1 base to trimming and J lost 2 bases; unmatched junction nucleotides: 3.

This clonotype was seen at least ten times. The J gene is TRBJ2-3, the V gene TRBV11-2, with D perhaps matching TRBD2 (6 bases). CDR1 and CDR2 (germline): SGHAT, FQNNGV. The CDR3 consists of 15 residues. V dropped 3 bases and J dropped 2 bases, with 12 bases sitting between them. CDR3 region: CASSLGGLITDTQYF. In DNA form, the CDR3 reads TGTGCCAGCAGCTTGGGGGGTTTAATCACAGATACGCAGTATTTT.

The V and J genes are TRBV4-1 and TRBJ2-3; a weak D match, TRBD2 (5 bases). Germline-derived CDR1 and CDR2 are MGHRA and YSYEKL. V lost 1 base and J lost 5, with 7 bases in between. This CDR3 region has 13 residues. The CDR3 DNA follows: TGCGCCAGCAGCCAAGGAGGGAGAGATACGCAGTATTTT. This gives the protein CASSQGGRDTQYF.

V and J are TRBV30 and TRBJ1-2; 9 bases align to TRBD1. The CDR3 is 17 amino acids. The V gene's germline CDR1 is GTSNPN and CDR2 SVGIG (reference sequence). V shed 4 bases and J 8 bases; nucleotides not matched to a gene: 20. This CDR3 is CAWISSGQGFVVRGYTF. The CDR3 coding sequence is TGTGCCTGGATTAGCTCGGGACAGGGTTTCGTCGTGAGAGGCTACACCTTC. The entire variable domain, with the rest obtained from reference TRBV30 and TRBJ1-2, is as follows: SQTIHQWPATLVQPVGSPLSLECTVEGTSNPNLYWYRQAAGRGLQLLFYSVGIGQISSEVPQNLSASRPQDRQFILSSKKLLLSDSGFYLCAWISSGQGFVVRGYTFGSGTRLTVV.

This clonotype has just a few counts. The gene calls are TRBV19 and TRBJ2-5; 7 nucleotides match TRBD1. The junction had 5 bases not matched to a gene; V was cut back by 3 bases and J by 4 bases. CDR1 is LNHDA, CDR2 SQIVND, per germline (reference sequence). The length of the CDR3 is 14 residues. The CDR3 DNA reads as TGTGCCAGTAGTATCGAGGGGGCCGCAGAGACCCAGTACTTC. Protein sequence: CASSIEGAAETQYF.

This chain links TRBV4-1 with TRBJ1-5; D ambiguous. The CDR3 contains 17 residues. CDR1 is MGHRA and CDR2 is YSYEKL in the germline V gene. V was clipped by 0 bases and J by 0 bases, with 12 bases between them. The CDR3 nucleotides are TGCGCCAGCAGCCAAGATGGCCCAATTTATAGCAATCAGCCCCAGCATTTT. It is translated as CASSQDGPIYSNQPQHF.

This clonotype has a single count. V gene TRBV7-9 combines with J gene TRBJ1-1; weak D call: TRBD1 (6 bases). Germline CDR1 and CDR2: SEHNR and FQNEAQ (reference sequence). Trimming pared 0 bases from V and 9 bases from J, leaving 11 bases between. The CDR3 is 13 residues long. CDR3 coding DNA: TGTGCCAGCAGCTTAGCTTACAGGGCCCAAGCTTTCTTT. Translation: CASSLAYRAQAFF.

The chain employs TRBV19 and TRBJ2-2; 7 bases agree with TRBD2. Per germline, CDR1 LNHDA and CDR2 SQIVND (reference sequence). This CDR3 spans 13 amino acids. The ends lost 8 bases at V and 8 bases at J; junction bases unmatched: 8. The CDR3, as DNA: TGTGCCAGTCGGGACTACCTTCGGGGGGAGCTGTTTTTT. The encoded protein is CASRDYLRGELFF.